The clone carrying this T cell receptor beta chain was observed a single time. This sample is part of a study of blood T cell repertoires in COVID-19. Across the study: Samples of COVID-19 (acute and convalescent) were obtained from the United States, Italy and Spain. T cells, B-cell-depleted T cells, or PBMCs supplied cDNA or gDNA.

Trimming removed 2 bases from V and 1 base from J, with 17 bases in between. This CDR3 contains 17 residues. The germline gives CDR1 SGHDN, CDR2 FVKESK. Under the authors' procedure: The authors estimated nucleated cell counts from reference gene primer amplification. Profiled with immunoSEQ multiplex PCR; TCRdb holds only in-frame clones, not every one. V and J calls and clone size are given by that table; D and trimming were obtained from the DNA. The table has roughly 150,000 clones, approximately 84% seen once. The chain joins TRBV14 to TRBJ2-5; tentatively, D is TRBD2 (7 bases). Sequenced sample: peripheral blood. This receptor was obtained from a man between 65 and 85 years old with active or convalescent COVID-19. This CDR3 is CASSQRLTGGSQETQYF. Here the CDR3 DNA reads TGTGCCAGCAGCCAAAGGTTAACGGGGGGCTCCCAAGAGACCCAGTACTTC.